One sample yielded the 15 T cell receptor beta chains listed below, sequenced in a study of immune cell composition in non-small cell lung cancer. Some clones are missing from TCRdb's copy, which holds only in-frame ones; the method was immunoSEQ multiplex PCR. Among around 7,000 clones listed, roughly 86% were seen once. Normal lung sampling was at least 3 cm from the tumour, as distant as possible. Sequencing used non-adjacent lung tissue. These receptors were obtained from a human donor with non-small cell lung cancer.

V is TRBV4-2 and J is TRBJ2-1, with unresolved D. The CDR3 contains 16 residues. Germline V gene data show CDR1 as LGHNA and CDR2 as YNFKEQ. V lost 0 bases to trimming and J lost 9 bases, with 18 bases between them. The CDR3 DNA follows: TGTGCCAGCAGCCAAGATTTCAGTTTCGTGCTGGGTGAGCAGTTCTTC. Encoded protein: CASSQDFSFVLGEQFF.

The chain couples TRBV7-9 to TRBJ1-2; D unclear. Trimming cost V 0 bases and J 4 bases, with 12 bases left between them. The CDR3 runs to 15 residues. Germline V gene data show CDR1 as SEHNR and CDR2 as FQNEAQ (reference sequence). In nucleotides, the CDR3 is TGTGCCAGCAGCTTAGCGCGCCGGCCGGGCTATGGCTACACCTTC. Protein sequence: CASSLARRPGYGYTF.

J is TRBJ1-6 and V is TRBV7-2; D possibly corresponds to TRBD1 (5 bases). The CDR3 covers 14 residues. V lost 7 bases and J lost 6, with 13 bases in between. Per the germline V gene, CDR1 is SGHTA and CDR2 is FQGNSA. The CDR3 loop is CASTRLGGNSPLHF. For the CDR3, the DNA is TGTGCCAGCACCCGGTTGGGGGGTAATTCACCCCTCCACTTT.

The chain joins TRBV6-6 to TRBJ2-3; 7 bases match TRBD1. The germline V gene encodes CDR1 MNHNY and CDR2 SVGAGI (reference sequence). The CDR3 totals 15 residues. Germline trimming cut 6 bases from V and 1 base from J; bases unmatched to any gene: 7. CDR3 sequence reads: CASSLTGFGTDTQYF. In DNA form, the CDR3 reads TGTGCCAGCAGCCTGACAGGGTTCGGCACAGATACGCAGTATTTT.

The chain combines TRBV7-2 with TRBJ2-1, with 7 bases identical to TRBD1. There are 15 residues in the CDR3. The germline V gene encodes CDR1 SGHTA and CDR2 FQGNSA. Unmatched junction bases numbered 5, after V lost 1 base and J lost 5 bases. This CDR3 is CASSLGQGRNNEQFF. CDR3 DNA: TGTGCCAGCAGCTTAGGACAGGGCCGTAACAATGAGCAGTTCTTC.

To note about this clone: The junction departs from the called germline gene at one end, perhaps through a read error. The gene calls are TRBV7-9 and TRBJ2-2; the match to TRBD2 covers 8 bases. Germline V gene data show CDR1 as SEHNR and CDR2 as FQNEAQ (reference sequence). This CDR3 has 16 amino acids. CDR3 DNA sequence: TGTGCCAGCGGCTTCCGGGGGGGGAGTTTCACCGGGGAGCTGTTTTTT. Translated, it gives CASGFRGGSFTGELFF.

The chain uses TRBV30 and TRBJ2-7, with D maybe TRBD1 (5 bases). This CDR3 spans 13 amino acids. Per germline, CDR1 GTSNPN and CDR2 SVGIG (reference sequence). Between the trimmed V and J ends, which lost 6 bases and 2 bases, there was a span of 14 bases. CDR3 protein: CACDRDSTYEQYF. The CDR3 bases are TGTGCCTGTGACAGAGACTCTACCTACGAGCAGTACTTC.

This clone has only one observation. The chain employs TRBV19 and TRBJ2-7; no reliable D call. Between the trimmed V and J ends, which lost 4 bases and 5 bases, there was a span of 15 bases. Germline CDR1 and CDR2: LNHDA and SQIVND (reference sequence). The CDR3 is 14 residues long. The CDR3 DNA follows: TGTGCCAGTAGTAGTTCTGGACCAGACGACGAGCAGTACTTC. This translates into CASSSSGPDDEQYF.

This chain links TRBV6-5 with TRBJ2-7; perhaps TRBD1 as D (6 bases). Per the germline V gene, CDR1 is MNHEY and CDR2 is SVGAGI. The CDR3 loop spans 14 amino acids. The V and J ends lost 2 bases and 2 bases respectively, with 10 bases between them. CDR3 amino acids: CASSYRGGTYEQYF. The CDR3 DNA reads TGTGCCAGCAGTTACCGAGGGGGTACCTACGAGCAGTACTTC.

The chain links TRBV28 to TRBJ1-2; D is unclear. The germline V and J ends were trimmed by 2 bases and 4 bases, with 8 bases remaining between them. CDR1 and CDR2 from the germline V gene are MDHEN and SYDVKM. This CDR3 spans 13 amino acids. This chain's CDR3 is CASSLDTSYGYTF. CDR3 DNA: TGTGCCAGCAGTTTAGACACAAGCTATGGCTACACCTTC.

V gene TRBV6-5 combines with J gene TRBJ1-1, with D possibly being TRBD1 (6 bases). The V end was cut by 4 bases, the J end by 0 bases, with 12 bases between. The CDR3 sequence is 15 residues long. Germline lookup yields CDR1 MNHEY and CDR2 SVGAGI. CDR3: CASSSRDTMNTEAFF. In DNA form, the CDR3 reads TGTGCCAGCAGTTCCCGGGACACCATGAACACTGAAGCTTTCTTT.

The CDR3 protein is CASSSEGETQYF. In DNA, the CDR3 is TGCGCCAGCAGCTCCGAGGGGGAGACCCAGTACTTC. V gene TRBV5-1 combines with J gene TRBJ2-5, with D perhaps matching TRBD1 or TRBD2 (5 bases each). The CDR3 runs 12 residues. V shed 3 bases and J shed 5 bases, with 8 bases lying between them. Germline CDR1 reads SGHRS; CDR2 reads YFSETQ.

The chain has TRBV7-3 and TRBJ2-2; TRBD2 is a possible D gene (6 bases). V was trimmed by 3 bases and J by 5 bases, leaving 13 bases between them. Germline loops: CDR1 SGHTA, CDR2 FQGTGA. The CDR3 extends over 15 amino acids. The CDR3 coding sequence is TGTGCCAGCAGCTTCGCGGGGCCTTGGACCGGGGAGCTGTTTTTT. Its translation is CASSFAGPWTGELFF.

The V gene is TRBV11-2, the J gene TRBJ2-3, with D possibly being TRBD1 (6 bases). The length of the CDR3 is 14 residues. CDR1 is SGHAT and CDR2 is FQNNGV in the germline V gene. V was cut by 1 base and J by 4 bases, with 9 bases left in between. The CDR3 DNA reads TGTGCCAGCAGCTTAGTGCAGGGGTCAGATACGCAGTATTTT. It is translated as CASSLVQGSDTQYF. The full variable domain, in which reference TRBV11-2 and TRBJ2-3 provide the parts outside the CDR3, is EAGVAQSPRYKIIEKRQSVAFWCNPISGHATLYWYQQILGQGPKLLIQFQNNGVVDDSQLPKDRFSAERLKGVDSTLKIQPAKLEDSAVYLCASSLVQGSDTQYFGPGTRLTVL.

The rearrangement uses TRBV7-6 and TRBJ1-3; D is unclear. The germline V gene has CDR1 SGHVS and CDR2 FNYEAQ. Trimming stripped 4 bases from V and 3 bases from J, with 10 bases between. The length of the CDR3 is 14 residues. The CDR3 nucleotides read TGTGCCAGCAGCTCTCGAAGGGATGGAAACACCATATATTTT. It yields the protein CASSSRRDGNTIYF.